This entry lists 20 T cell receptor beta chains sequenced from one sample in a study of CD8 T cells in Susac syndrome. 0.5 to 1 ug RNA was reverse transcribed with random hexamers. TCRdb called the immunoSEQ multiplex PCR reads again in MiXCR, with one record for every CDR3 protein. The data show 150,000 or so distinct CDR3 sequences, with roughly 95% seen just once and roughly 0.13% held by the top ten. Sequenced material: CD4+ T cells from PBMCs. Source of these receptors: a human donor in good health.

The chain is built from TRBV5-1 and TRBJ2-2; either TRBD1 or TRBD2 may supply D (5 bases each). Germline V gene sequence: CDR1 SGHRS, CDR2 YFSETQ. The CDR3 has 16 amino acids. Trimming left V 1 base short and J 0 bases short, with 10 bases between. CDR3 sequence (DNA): TGCGCCAGCAGCTTGTCGGGACGGTCGAACACCGGGGAGCTGTTTTTT. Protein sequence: CASSLSGRSNTGELFF.

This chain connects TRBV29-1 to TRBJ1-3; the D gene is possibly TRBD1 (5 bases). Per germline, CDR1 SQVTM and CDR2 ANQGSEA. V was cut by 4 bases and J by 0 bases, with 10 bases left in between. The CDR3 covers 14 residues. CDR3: CSVGGAGSGNTIYF. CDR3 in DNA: TGCAGCGTTGGAGGGGCAGGCTCTGGAAACACCATATATTTT.

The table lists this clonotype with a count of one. CDR3 in amino acids: CASRGGDGYTF. CDR3 nucleotides: TGTGCCAGCCGGGGAGGGGATGGCTACACCTTC. The chain uses TRBV6-5 and TRBJ1-2; D may be TRBD1 (5 bases). This CDR3 region has 11 residues. V shed 8 bases and J shed 6 bases, with 10 bases lying between them. The V gene's germline CDR1 is MNHEY and CDR2 SVGAGI.

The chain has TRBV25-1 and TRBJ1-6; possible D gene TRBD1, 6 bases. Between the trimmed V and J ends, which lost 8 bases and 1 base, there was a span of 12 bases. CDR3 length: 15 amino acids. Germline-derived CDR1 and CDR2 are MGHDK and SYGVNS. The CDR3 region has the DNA TGTGCCAGCGGGGGGGCAGGGTCCTATAATTCACCCCTCCACTTT. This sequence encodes CASGGAGSYNSPLHF.

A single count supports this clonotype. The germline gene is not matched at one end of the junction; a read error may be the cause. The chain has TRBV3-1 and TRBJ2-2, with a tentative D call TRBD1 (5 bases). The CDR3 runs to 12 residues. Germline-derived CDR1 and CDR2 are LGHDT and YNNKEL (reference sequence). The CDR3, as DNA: TGTGCCAGCAGCCAAAGGGCCAGGGCAGCCGAATTT. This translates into CASSQRARAAEF.

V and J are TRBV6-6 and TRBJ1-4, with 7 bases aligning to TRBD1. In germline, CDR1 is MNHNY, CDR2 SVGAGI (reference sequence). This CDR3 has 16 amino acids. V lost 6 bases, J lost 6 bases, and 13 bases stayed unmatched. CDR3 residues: CASRTLQGQKDEKLFF. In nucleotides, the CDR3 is TGTGCCAGCAGAACCCTTCAGGGACAGAAGGATGAAAAACTGTTTTTT.

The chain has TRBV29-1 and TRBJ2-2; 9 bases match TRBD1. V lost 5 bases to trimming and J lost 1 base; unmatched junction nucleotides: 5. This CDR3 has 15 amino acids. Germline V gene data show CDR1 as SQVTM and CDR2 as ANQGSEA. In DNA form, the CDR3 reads TGCAGCGTTCCGGACAGGGGCCTGAACACCGGGGAGCTGTTTTTT. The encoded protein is CSVPDRGLNTGELFF.

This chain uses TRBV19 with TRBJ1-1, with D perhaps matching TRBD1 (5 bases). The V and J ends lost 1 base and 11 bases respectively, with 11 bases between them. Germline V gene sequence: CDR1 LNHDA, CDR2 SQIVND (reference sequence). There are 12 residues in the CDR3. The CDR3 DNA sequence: TGTGCCAGTAGTATAGGAGGGGCAAGGGCTTTCTTT. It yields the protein CASSIGGARAFF.

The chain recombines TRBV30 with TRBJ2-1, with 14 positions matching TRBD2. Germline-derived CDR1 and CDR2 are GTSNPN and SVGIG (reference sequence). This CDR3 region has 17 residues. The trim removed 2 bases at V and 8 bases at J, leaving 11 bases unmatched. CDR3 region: CAWSPWTSGGNADEQFF. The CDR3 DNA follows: TGTGCCTGGAGTCCTTGGACTAGCGGGGGGAATGCGGATGAGCAGTTCTTC.

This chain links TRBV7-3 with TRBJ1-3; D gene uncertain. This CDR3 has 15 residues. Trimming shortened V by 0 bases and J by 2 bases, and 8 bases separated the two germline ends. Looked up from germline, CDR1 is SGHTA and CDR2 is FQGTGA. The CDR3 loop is CASSLTGMPGNTIYF. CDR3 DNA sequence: TGTGCCAGCAGCTTAACGGGGATGCCTGGAAACACCATATATTTT.

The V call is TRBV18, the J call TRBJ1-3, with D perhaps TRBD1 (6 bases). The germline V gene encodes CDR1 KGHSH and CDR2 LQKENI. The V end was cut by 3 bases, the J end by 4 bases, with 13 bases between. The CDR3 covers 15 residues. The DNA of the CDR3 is TGTGCCAGCTCACCGTCCTCGGGGGCAGGAAACACCATATATTTT. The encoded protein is CASSPSSGAGNTIYF.

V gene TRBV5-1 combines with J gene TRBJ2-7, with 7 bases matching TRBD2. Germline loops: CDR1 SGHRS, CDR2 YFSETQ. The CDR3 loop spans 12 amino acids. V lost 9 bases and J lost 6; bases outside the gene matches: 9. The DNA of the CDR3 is TGCGCCACCTCCTATTCGGGGGGCGAGCAGTACTTC. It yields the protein CATSYSGGEQYF.

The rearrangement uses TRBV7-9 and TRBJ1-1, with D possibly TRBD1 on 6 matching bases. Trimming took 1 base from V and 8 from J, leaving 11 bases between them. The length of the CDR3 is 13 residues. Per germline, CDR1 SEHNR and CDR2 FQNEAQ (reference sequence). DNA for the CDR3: TGTGCCAGCAGCTTAGTGGTAGACAGGGAAGCTTTCTTT. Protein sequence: CASSLVVDREAFF.

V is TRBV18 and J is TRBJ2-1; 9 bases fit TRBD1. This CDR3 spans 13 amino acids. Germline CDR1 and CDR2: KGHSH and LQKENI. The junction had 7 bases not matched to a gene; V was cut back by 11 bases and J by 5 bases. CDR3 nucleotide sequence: TGTGCCTCAGCGGGACAGGGAGACAATGAGCAGTTCTTC. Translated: CASAGQGDNEQFF.

CDR3 sequence: CASGGQGSNQPQHF. As DNA, the CDR3 is TGTGCCAGCGGAGGACAGGGAAGTAATCAGCCCCAGCATTTT. The chain employs TRBV6-1 and TRBJ1-5, with 8 bases that match TRBD1. V lost 8 bases and J lost 4; bases outside the gene matches: 7. Germline V lookup: CDR1 MNHNS, CDR2 SASEGT. The CDR3 has 14 residues.

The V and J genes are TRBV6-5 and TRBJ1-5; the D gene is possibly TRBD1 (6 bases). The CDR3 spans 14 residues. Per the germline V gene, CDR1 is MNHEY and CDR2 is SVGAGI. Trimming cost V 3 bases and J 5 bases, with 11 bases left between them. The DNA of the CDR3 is TGTGCCAGCAGTTATCGGCAGGGGTATCAGCCCCAGCATTTT. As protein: CASSYRQGYQPQHF.

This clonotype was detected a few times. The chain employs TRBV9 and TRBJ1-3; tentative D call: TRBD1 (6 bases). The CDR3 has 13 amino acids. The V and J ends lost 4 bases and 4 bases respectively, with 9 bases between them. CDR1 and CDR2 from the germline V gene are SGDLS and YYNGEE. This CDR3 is CASSRGNGNTIYF. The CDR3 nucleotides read TGTGCCAGCAGCAGGGGGAACGGAAACACCATATATTTT.

The CDR3 reads CATSRGRDNEQFF. In DNA, the CDR3 is TGTGCCACCAGCAGAGGCAGAGACAATGAGCAGTTCTTC. V usage is TRBV15 and J usage is TRBJ2-1; no clear D. Germline V CDR1 and CDR2: LNHNV, YYDKDF (reference sequence). Trimming cost V 1 base and J 5 bases, with 6 bases left between them. This CDR3 has 13 amino acids.

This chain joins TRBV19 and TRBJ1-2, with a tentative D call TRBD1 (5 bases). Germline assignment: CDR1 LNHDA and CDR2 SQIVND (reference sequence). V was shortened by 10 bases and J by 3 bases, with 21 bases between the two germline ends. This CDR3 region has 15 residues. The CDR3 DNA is TGTGCCACCTTGCCGACGGGGGTAGCGGACTATGGCTACACCTTC. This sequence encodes CATLPTGVADYGYTF.

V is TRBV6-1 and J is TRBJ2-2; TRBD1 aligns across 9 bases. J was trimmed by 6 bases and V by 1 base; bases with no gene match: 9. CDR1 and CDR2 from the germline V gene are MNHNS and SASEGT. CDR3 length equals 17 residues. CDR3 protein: CASSEGLRTGVSGELFF. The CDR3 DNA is TGTGCCAGCAGTGAAGGCCTCCGGACAGGGGTTTCCGGGGAGCTGTTTTTT.